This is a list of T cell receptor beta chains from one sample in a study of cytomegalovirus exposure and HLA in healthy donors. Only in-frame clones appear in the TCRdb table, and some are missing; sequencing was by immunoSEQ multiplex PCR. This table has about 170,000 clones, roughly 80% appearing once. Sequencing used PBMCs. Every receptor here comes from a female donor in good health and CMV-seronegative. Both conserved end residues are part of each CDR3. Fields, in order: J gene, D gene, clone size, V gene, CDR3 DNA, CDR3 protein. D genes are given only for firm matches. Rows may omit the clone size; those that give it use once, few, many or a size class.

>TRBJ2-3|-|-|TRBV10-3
TGTGCCATCGGTACGAGAACAGATACGCAGTATTTT
CAIGTRTDTQYF
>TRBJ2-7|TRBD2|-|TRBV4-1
TGCGCCAGCAGCCCAAGCGGGAGGTCCTATACGGGGGAGCAGTACTTC
CASSPSGRSYTGEQYF
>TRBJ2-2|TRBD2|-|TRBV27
TGTGCCAGCAGTTTCAGACTAGCGGGGGCGAACACCGGGGAGCTGTTTTTT
CASSFRLAGANTGELFF
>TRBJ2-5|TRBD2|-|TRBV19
TGTGCCAGTAGTAGGAGCGGGGGAGACCAAGAGACCCAGTACTTC
CASSRSGGDQETQYF
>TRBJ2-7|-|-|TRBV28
TGTGCCAGCAGTATCCTCTACGAGCAGTACTTC
CASSILYEQYF
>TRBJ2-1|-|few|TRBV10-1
TGCGCCAGCAGTGAGCCCGCCGGGGGGCGACGGTTCTTC
CASSEPAGGRRFF
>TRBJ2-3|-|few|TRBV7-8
TGTGCCAGCAGCCCGCAGGGGTCCCCCGATACGCAGTATTTT
CASSPQGSPDTQYF
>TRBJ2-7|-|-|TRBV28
TGTGCCAGCAGTTTACCACTAACCGGGACAAGAGACGAGCAGTACTTC
CASSLPLTGTRDEQYF
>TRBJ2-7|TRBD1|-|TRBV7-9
TGTGCCAGCAGCTTAGAGTATACACAGGGGTACGAGCAGTACTTC
CASSLEYTQGYEQYF
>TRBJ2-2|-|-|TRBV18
TGTGCCAGCTCAAACAGGTCCTCGGGCACCGGGGAGCTGTTTTTT
CASSNRSSGTGELFF
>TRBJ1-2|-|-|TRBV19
TGTGCCAGTAGTACCCCCGGGTCCCAAATTCCTAACTATGGCTACACCTTC
CASSTPGSQIPNYGYTF
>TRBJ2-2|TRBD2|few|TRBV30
TGTGCCTGGAGTAGGCTAGCGGGGGACTCCGGGGAGCTGTTTTTT
CAWSRLAGDSGELFF
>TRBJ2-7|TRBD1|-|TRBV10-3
TGTGCCATCAGTGAGGGGACTGACAGGGGCGAGCAGTACTTC
CAISEGTDRGEQYF
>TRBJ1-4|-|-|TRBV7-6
TGTGCCAGCAGCACCATTCGCGGGATTACTAATGAAAAACTGTTTTTT
CASSTIRGITNEKLFF
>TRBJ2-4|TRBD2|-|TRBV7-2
TGTGCCAGCAGCTTAGTGGGAGGGGCGGCGGACATTCAGTACTTC
CASSLVGGAADIQYF
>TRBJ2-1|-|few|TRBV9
TGTGCCAGCAGCGTAGATAGCGGATACAATGAGCAGTTCTTC
CASSVDSGYNEQFF
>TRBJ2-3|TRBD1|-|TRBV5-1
TGCGCCAGCAGCTCGAAAGACAGGGGTGCCACAGATACGCAGTATTTT
CASSSKDRGATDTQYF
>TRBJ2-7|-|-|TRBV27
TGTGCCAGCAGAAGGATCCGGGACTCCCTATACGAGCAGTACTTC
CASRRIRDSLYEQYF
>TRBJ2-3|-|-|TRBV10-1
TGCGCCAGCAGTGACACTAGCACAGATACGCAGTATTTT
CASSDTSTDTQYF
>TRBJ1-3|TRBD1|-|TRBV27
TGTGCCAGCAGACCGGGACAGGGTGGACCTGGAAACACCATATATTTT
CASRPGQGGPGNTIYF
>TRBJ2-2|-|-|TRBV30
TGTGCCTGGTCGGGTCTTAACACCGGGGAGCTGTTTTTT
CAWSGLNTGELFF
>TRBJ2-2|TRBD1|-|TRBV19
TGTGCCAGTAGTAGCAGGGACAGATCAAACACCGGGGAGCTGTTTTTT
CASSSRDRSNTGELFF
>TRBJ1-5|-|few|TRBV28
TGTGCCAGCACCCCCTTTCAGGGAGGTCGATTGTGGCAGCCCCAGCATTTT
CASTPFQGGRLWQPQHF
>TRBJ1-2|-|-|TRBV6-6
TGTGCCAGCAGTTACAACGGGGGCTATGGCTACACCTTC
CASSYNGGYGYTF
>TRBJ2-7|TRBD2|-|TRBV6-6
TGTGCCAGCAGTTGGGGGGGGGTCTCGGCCTCCTACGAGCAGTACTTC
CASSWGGVSASYEQYF